This T cell receptor beta chain derives from a study of blood T cell repertoires in COVID-19. Study summary: Spain, Italy and the United States supplied samples that represented acute and convalescent COVID-19. The cDNA or gDNA used as material had been derived from T cells, B-cell-depleted T cells, or PBMCs.

How the authors handled the data: The authors estimated nucleated cell counts from reference gene primer amplification. Assay: immunoSEQ multiplex PCR; the TCRdb copy retains only in-frame clones and omits some. That table furnishes V, J and clone size, whereas the DNA furnished D and trimming. The sample consists of roughly 410,000 clones, about 89% of them appearing once. V was trimmed by 3 bases and J by 6 bases, leaving 13 bases between them. Looked up from germline, CDR1 is LGHDT and CDR2 is YNNKEL (reference sequence). The CDR3 runs to 14 residues. The rearrangement joins TRBV3-1 (or the pseudogene TRBV3-2) to TRBJ2-3, with D possibly matching TRBD1 (5 bases). The receptor was derived from a man aged 40-49 years with acute or convalescent COVID-19. The sequencing input was peripheral blood. This CDR3 reads CASSHQGASDTQYF. The CDR3, as DNA: TGTGCCAGCAGCCATCAAGGGGCATCGGATACGCAGTATTTT.